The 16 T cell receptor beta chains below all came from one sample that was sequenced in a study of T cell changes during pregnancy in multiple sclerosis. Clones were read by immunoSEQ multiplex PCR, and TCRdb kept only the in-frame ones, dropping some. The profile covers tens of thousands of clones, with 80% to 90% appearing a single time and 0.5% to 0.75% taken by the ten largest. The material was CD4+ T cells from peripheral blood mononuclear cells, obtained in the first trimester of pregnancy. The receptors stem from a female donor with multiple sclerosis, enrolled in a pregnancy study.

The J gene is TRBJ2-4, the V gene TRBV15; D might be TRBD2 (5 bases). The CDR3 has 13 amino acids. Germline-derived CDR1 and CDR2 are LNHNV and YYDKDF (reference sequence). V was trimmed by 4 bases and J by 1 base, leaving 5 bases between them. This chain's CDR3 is CATSTGAKNIQYF. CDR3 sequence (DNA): TGTGCCACCAGCACGGGGGCCAAAAACATTCAGTACTTC.

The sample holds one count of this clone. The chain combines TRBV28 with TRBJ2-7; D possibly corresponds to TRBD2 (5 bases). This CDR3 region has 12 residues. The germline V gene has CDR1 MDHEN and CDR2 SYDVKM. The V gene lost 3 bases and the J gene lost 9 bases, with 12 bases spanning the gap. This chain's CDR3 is CASSFFRDSQYF. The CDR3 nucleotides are TGTGCCAGCAGTTTTTTCCGGGATTCGCAGTACTTC.

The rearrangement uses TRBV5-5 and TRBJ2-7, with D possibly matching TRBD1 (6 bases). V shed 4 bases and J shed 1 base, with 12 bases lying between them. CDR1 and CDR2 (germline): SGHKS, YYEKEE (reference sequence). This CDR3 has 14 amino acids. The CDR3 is CASSITGISYEQYF. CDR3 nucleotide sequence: TGTGCCAGCAGCATCACAGGGATTTCCTACGAGCAGTACTTC. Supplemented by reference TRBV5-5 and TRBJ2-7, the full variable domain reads DAGVTQSPTHLIKTRGQQVTLRCSPISGHKSVSWYQQVLGQGPQFIFQYYEKEERGRGNFPDRFSARQFPNYSSELNVNALLLGDSALYLCASSITGISYEQYFGPGTRLTVT.

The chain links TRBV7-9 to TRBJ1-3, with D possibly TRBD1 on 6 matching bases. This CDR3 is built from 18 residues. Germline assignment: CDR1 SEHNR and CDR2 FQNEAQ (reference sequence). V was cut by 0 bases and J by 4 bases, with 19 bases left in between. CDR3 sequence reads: CASSLALRGGSAGNTIYF. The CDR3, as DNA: TGTGCCAGCAGCTTAGCGCTAAGGGGGGGGTCCGCCGGAAACACCATATATTTT.

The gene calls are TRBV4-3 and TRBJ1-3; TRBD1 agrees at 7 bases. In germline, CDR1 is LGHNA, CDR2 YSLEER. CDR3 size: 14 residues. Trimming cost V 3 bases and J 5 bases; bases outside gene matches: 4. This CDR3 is CASSQETGRNTIYF. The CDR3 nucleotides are TGCGCCAGCAGCCAGGAGACAGGGCGAAACACCATATATTTT.

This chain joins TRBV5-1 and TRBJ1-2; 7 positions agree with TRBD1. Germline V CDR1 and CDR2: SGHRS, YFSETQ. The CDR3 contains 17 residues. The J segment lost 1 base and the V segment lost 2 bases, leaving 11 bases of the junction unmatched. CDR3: CASSLPPGTDFNYGYTF. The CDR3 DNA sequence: TGCGCCAGCAGCTTACCCCCCGGGACAGATTTTAACTATGGCTACACCTTC.

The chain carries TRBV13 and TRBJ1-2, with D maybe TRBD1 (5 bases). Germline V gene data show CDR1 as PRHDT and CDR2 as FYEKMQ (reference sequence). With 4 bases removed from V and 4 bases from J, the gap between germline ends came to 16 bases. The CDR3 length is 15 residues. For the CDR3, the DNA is TGTGCCAGCAGCTCTTACCGCAGGGTTTCCTATGGCTACACCTTC. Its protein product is CASSSYRRVSYGYTF.

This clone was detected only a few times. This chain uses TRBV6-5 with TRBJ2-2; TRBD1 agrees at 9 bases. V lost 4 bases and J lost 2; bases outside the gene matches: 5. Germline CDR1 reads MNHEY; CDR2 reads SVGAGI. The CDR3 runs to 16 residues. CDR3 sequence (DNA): TGTGCCAGCAGTTCGGGACAGGGTTTCAACACCGGGGAGCTGTTTTTT. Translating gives CASSSGQGFNTGELFF.

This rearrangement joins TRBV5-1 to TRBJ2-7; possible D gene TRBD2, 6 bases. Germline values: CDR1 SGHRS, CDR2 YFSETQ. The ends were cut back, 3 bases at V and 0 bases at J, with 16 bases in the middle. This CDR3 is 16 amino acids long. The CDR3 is CASSYRDGGSSYEQYF. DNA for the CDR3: TGCGCCAGCAGCTACCGGGACGGAGGGAGCTCCTACGAGCAGTACTTC.

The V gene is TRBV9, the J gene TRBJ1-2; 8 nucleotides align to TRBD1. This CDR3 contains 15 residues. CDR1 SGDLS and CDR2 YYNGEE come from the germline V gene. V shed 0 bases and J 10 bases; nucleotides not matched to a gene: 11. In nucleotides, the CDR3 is TGTGCCAGCAGCGTAGTCGGGACAGGCGTCCCCCACTACACCTTC. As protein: CASSVVGTGVPHYTF.

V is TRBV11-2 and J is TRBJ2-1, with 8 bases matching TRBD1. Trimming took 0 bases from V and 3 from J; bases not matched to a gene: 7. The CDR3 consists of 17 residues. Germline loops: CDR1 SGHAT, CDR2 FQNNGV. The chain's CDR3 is CASSLDSAGQVYNEQFF. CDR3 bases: TGTGCCAGCAGCTTAGATAGTGCGGGACAGGTCTACAATGAGCAGTTCTTC.

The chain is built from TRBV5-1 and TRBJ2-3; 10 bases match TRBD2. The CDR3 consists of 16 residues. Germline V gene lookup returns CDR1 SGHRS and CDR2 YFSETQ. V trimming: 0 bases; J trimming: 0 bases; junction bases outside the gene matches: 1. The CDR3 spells CASSLVSGRSTDTQYF. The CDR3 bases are TGCGCCAGCAGCTTGGTTAGCGGGAGGAGCACAGATACGCAGTATTTT.

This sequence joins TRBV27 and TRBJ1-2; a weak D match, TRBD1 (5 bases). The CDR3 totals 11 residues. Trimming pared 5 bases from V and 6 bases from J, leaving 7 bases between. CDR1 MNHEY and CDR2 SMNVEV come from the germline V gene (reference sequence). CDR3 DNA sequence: TGTGCCAGCAGTCGGGGGGATGGCTACACCTTC. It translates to CASSRGDGYTF.

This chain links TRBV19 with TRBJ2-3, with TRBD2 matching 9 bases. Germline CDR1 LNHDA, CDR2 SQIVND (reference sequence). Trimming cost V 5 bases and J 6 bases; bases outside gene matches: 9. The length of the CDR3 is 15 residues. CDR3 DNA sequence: TGTGCCAGTAGTTTAATCAGCGGGGGGTGGGATACGCAGTATTTT. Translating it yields CASSLISGGWDTQYF.

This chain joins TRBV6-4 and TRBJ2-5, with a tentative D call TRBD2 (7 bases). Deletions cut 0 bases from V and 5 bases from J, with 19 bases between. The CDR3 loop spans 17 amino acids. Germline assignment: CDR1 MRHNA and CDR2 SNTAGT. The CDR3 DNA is TGTGCCAGCAGTGACTCGATAGGGGGAGGGCCGAAGGAGACCCAGTACTTC. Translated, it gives CASSDSIGGGPKETQYF.

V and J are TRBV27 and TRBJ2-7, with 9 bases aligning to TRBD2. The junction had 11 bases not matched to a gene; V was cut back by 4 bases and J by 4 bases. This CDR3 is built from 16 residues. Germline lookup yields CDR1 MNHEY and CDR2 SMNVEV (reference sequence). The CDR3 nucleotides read TGTGCCAGCAGTTCAGCGTCTAGCGGGATGCATTACGAGCAGTACTTC. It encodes CASSSASSGMHYEQYF.